This entry describes one T cell receptor beta chain. The method was immunoSEQ multiplex PCR; TCRdb's version includes in-frame clones alone and lacks a portion of them. In the table there are fewer than 6,500 clones, 85% to 95% of which are singletons. Germline V gene sequence: CDR1 MDHEN, CDR2 SYDVKM. The length of the CDR3 is 16 residues. V was clipped by 1 base and J by 0 bases, with 10 bases between them. The data derive from a study of tumor T cells in aggressive B-cell lymphoma. The chain recombines TRBV28 with TRBJ1-3, with D hard to call. The sample comprised tumor tissue. The TCR originated in an adult with diffuse large B cell lymphoma. CDR3 amino acids: CASSLLQRSSGNTIYF. Here the CDR3 DNA reads TGTGCCAGCAGTTTATTGCAGAGGAGCTCTGGAAACACCATATATTTT.